Listed here are 23 T cell receptor beta chains from one sample, sequenced in a study of cytotoxic CD8 clonotypes in ibrutinib-treated CLL (dated by TCRdb to 2020 to 2022). Libraries were built with the immunoSEQ multiplex PCR assay. TCRdb re-hosts the immuneACCESS table, in-frame sequences only. Its copies lack some clones; in the studies checked, an unresolved V gene accounts for under half of them, and the cause for the rest is not known. Present in this sample are more than 110,000 clones, about 78% of which were seen just once. In total, the top ten clones hold around 5% of the sample. This specimen's time point label, interpreted: approximately 2 years on ibrutinib. This specimen was PBMCs, taken after 24 months of ibrutinib treatment. These receptors were obtained from a human donor with chronic lymphocytic leukemia.

This clone was seen just once. The J gene is TRBJ2-5, the V gene TRBV10-3, with TRBD2 matching over 8 bases. This CDR3 spans 15 amino acids. V trimming: 4 bases; J trimming: 1 base; junction bases outside the gene matches: 5. Germline V gene sequence: CDR1 ENHRY, CDR2 SYGVKD. In DNA form, the CDR3 reads TGTGCCATCAGTGGCGGAGCGGGGGTCCAAGAGACCCAGTACTTC. This codes for CAISGGAGVQETQYF.

The rearrangement links TRBV7-9 to TRBJ1-1, with 7 bases identical to TRBD1. Germline loops: CDR1 SEHNR, CDR2 FQNEAQ (reference sequence). This CDR3 is 15 amino acids long. The V segment lost 5 bases and the J segment 4 bases; nucleotides outside the gene matches: 10. CDR3 sequence reads: CASSPGTAGSTEAFF. In DNA form, the CDR3 reads TGTGCCAGCAGCCCGGGGACAGCCGGGAGCACTGAAGCTTTCTTT.

This clone was picked up one time. The gene calls are TRBV9 and TRBJ2-2; 12 positions match TRBD1. Germline V gene data show CDR1 as SGDLS and CDR2 as YYNGEE. The CDR3 has 19 amino acids. The V and J ends lost 4 bases and 5 bases, in that order; junction bases with no gene match: 15. The CDR3 is CASSPTPGQGASGTGELFF. The CDR3 bases are TGTGCCAGCAGCCCCACCCCGGGACAGGGGGCTTCAGGGACCGGGGAGCTGTTTTTT.

The chain carries TRBV6-5 and TRBJ2-7; perhaps D is TRBD1 or TRBD2 (5 bases each). V shed 0 bases and J shed 2 bases, with 14 bases lying between them. This CDR3 comprises 16 residues. Germline lookup yields CDR1 MNHEY and CDR2 SVGAGI. CDR3 bases: TGTGCCAGCAGTTACTCCGGGGCCGCTAACACCTACGAGCAGTACTTC. This encodes CASSYSGAANTYEQYF.

This clone showed up just a few times. V is TRBV29-1 and J is TRBJ2-3; D is possibly TRBD1 (6 bases). This CDR3 is 14 amino acids long. The V gene lost 2 bases and the J gene lost 2 bases, with 11 bases spanning the gap. The germline V gene encodes CDR1 SQVTM and CDR2 ANQGSEA. The CDR3 is CSVERGSSTDTQYF. The CDR3 DNA sequence: TGCAGCGTTGAAAGGGGGAGCTCCACAGATACGCAGTATTTT.

The V and J genes are TRBV6-5 and TRBJ1-3; the D is unclear. Between the trimmed V and J ends, which lost 0 bases and 0 bases, there was a span of 9 bases. The CDR3 has 16 amino acids. The germline V gene has CDR1 MNHEY and CDR2 SVGAGI. This CDR3 is CASSYSGSSSGNTIYF. The CDR3 coding sequence is TGTGCCAGCAGTTACTCGGGCAGCAGCTCTGGAAACACCATATATTTT.

The chain links TRBV5-1 to TRBJ2-7; TRBD1 might be the D (6 bases). This CDR3 is 15 amino acids long. Per the germline V gene, CDR1 is SGHRS and CDR2 is YFSETQ. V was trimmed by 0 bases and J by 3 bases, leaving 13 bases between them. The CDR3 DNA sequence: TGCGCCAGCAGCTTGGCCTCGGGGACAAACTACGAGCAGTACTTC. This codes for CASSLASGTNYEQYF.

This rearrangement joins TRBV5-6 to TRBJ1-6, with 10 bases identical to TRBD1. CDR3 length: 16 residues. Germline values: CDR1 SGHDT, CDR2 YYEEEE. V was pared by 0 bases and J by 8 bases, with 5 bases of the junction left unmatched. The CDR3 sequence: CASSLAMGQGYSPLHF. The CDR3 DNA is TGTGCCAGCAGCTTGGCCATGGGACAGGGGTATTCACCCCTCCACTTT.

The chain joins TRBV30 to TRBJ1-4, with 7 bases matching TRBD1. Germline V gives CDR1 GTSNPN, CDR2 SVGIG (reference sequence). V lost 3 bases to trimming and J lost 8 bases; unmatched junction nucleotides: 12. The CDR3 totals 15 residues. The CDR3 loop reads CAWSPSRQGREKLFF. The CDR3, as DNA: TGTGCCTGGAGCCCCTCCAGACAGGGACGAGAAAAACTGTTTTTT.

The chain recombines TRBV4-3 with TRBJ2-2; a weak D match, TRBD1 (5 bases). CDR3 length equals 16 residues. Trimming took off 1 base at V and 6 bases at J, with 15 bases between the two ends. The germline gives CDR1 LGHNA, CDR2 YSLEER. DNA for the CDR3: TGCGCCAGCAGCCAAGCGGTGGGGCAAATGGCCGGGGAGCTGTTTTTT. Translation: CASSQAVGQMAGELFF.

The V and J genes are TRBV19 and TRBJ1-5; TRBD1 is a possible D gene (5 bases). This CDR3 comprises 12 residues. The germline CDR1 and CDR2 sequences are LNHDA and SQIVND (reference sequence). V was cut by 9 bases and J by 11 bases, with 17 bases left in between. CDR3 in DNA: TGTGCCAGCTCGACGGGACGTCGGTCCCAGCATTTT. Encoded protein: CASSTGRRSQHF.

The V and J genes are TRBV7-2 and TRBJ2-1, with no clear D. Germline CDR1 and CDR2: SGHTA and FQGNSA. Trimming stripped 1 base from V and 10 bases from J, with 17 bases between. This CDR3 contains 15 residues. CDR3 sequence (DNA): TGTGCCAGCAGCTTAGTTTGGTCACCCGAGGCGGAGCAGTTCTTC. It is translated as CASSLVWSPEAEQFF. The full variable domain, with the rest looked up from reference TRBV7-2 and TRBJ2-1, is GAGVSQSPSNKVTEKGKDVELRCDPISGHTALYWYRQSLGQGLEFLIYFQGNSAPDKSGLPSDRFSAERTGGSVSTLTIQRTQQEDSAVYLCASSLVWSPEAEQFFGPGTRLTVL.

The chain couples TRBV6-1 to TRBJ2-1; no firm D call. The V and J ends lost 2 bases and 8 bases respectively, with 4 bases between them. CDR1 and CDR2 from the germline V gene are MNHNS and SASEGT. The CDR3 loop spans 11 amino acids. The CDR3 is CASSEWDEQFF. CDR3 coding DNA: TGTGCCAGCAGTGAATGGGATGAGCAGTTCTTC.

The rearrangement uses TRBV19 and TRBJ2-7; D might be TRBD2 (6 bases). Per germline, CDR1 LNHDA and CDR2 SQIVND (reference sequence). The CDR3 consists of 14 residues. Deletions cut 5 bases from V and 4 bases from J, with 15 bases between. The CDR3: CASSPRRDWYEQYF. For the CDR3, the DNA is TGTGCCAGTAGTCCACGCCGGGACTGGTACGAGCAGTACTTC.

The rearrangement uses TRBV4-2 and TRBJ2-3, with TRBD2 identical over 10 bases. CDR1 and CDR2 from the germline V gene are LGHNA and YNFKEQ. The CDR3 is made up of 19 amino acids. J gave up 2 bases and V 3 bases, and 14 bases lay outside the gene matches. The CDR3 coding sequence is TGTGCCAGCAGCCACCCTAGCGGGGGCGCCCCCCTTGCCACAGATACGCAGTATTTT. It encodes CASSHPSGGAPLATDTQYF.

This rearrangement joins TRBV5-6 to TRBJ1-1; D is ambiguous. The ends were cut back, 3 bases at V and 5 bases at J, with 11 bases in the middle. From germline, CDR1 is SGHDT and CDR2 YYEEEE. The CDR3 is 13 amino acids. The CDR3 DNA is TGTGCCAGCAGCTCCAAGGTTGTGACTGAAGCTTTCTTT. Its protein product is CASSSKVVTEAFF. The whole variable domain, remainder taken from reference TRBV5-6 and TRBJ1-1, is DAGVTQSPTHLIKTRGQQVTLRCSPKSGHDTVSWYQQALGQGPQFIFQYYEEEERQRGNFPDRFSGHQFPNYSSELNVNALLLGDSALYLCASSSKVVTEAFFGQGTRLTVV.

The rearrangement links TRBV2 to TRBJ1-3; 8 nucleotides agree with TRBD1. V trimming: 2 bases; J trimming: 0 bases; junction bases outside the gene matches: 0. CDR3 size: 15 residues. The V gene's germline CDR1 is SNHLY and CDR2 FYNNEI. The CDR3 DNA sequence: TGTGCCAGCAGTGAACAGGGGGCCTCTGGAAACACCATATATTTT. This codes for CASSEQGASGNTIYF.

Details on this clone: In the same sample, other DNA sequences code for this CDR3. V usage is TRBV29-1 and J usage is TRBJ1-1, with D possibly matching TRBD1 (6 bases). Trimming removed 7 bases from V and 6 bases from J, with 15 bases in between. Germline values: CDR1 SQVTM, CDR2 ANQGSEA. The CDR3 extends over 12 amino acids. CDR3 sequence (DNA): TGCAGCGGAGTGGACAGTCGCGCTGAAGCTTTCTTT. The encoded protein is CSGVDSRAEAFF. Filled out from reference TRBV29-1 and TRBJ1-1, the complete variable domain reads SAVISQKPSRDICQRGTSLTIQCQVDSQVTMMFWYRQQPGQSLTLIATANQGSEATYESGFVIDKFPISRPNLTFSTLTVSNMSPEDSSIYLCSGVDSRAEAFFGQGTRLTVV.

V is TRBV4-2 and J is TRBJ2-1; D perhaps matches TRBD2 (5 bases). V lost 2 bases and J 5 bases, leaving 7 bases between the germline ends. Germline assignment: CDR1 LGHNA and CDR2 YNFKEQ. The CDR3 spans 13 residues. The CDR3: CASSQPGNNEQFF. In DNA form, the CDR3 reads TGTGCCAGCAGCCAACCGGGGAACAATGAGCAGTTCTTC.

The chain links TRBV2 to TRBJ1-6; 7 nucleotides line up with TRBD1. The CDR3 consists of 15 residues. V shed 7 bases and J 3 bases; nucleotides not matched to a gene: 6. Germline CDR1 SNHLY, CDR2 FYNNEI. In DNA, the CDR3 is TGTGCCAGCACGACAGGGTTGGACTATAATTCACCCCTCCACTTT. It yields the protein CASTTGLDYNSPLHF. Using reference TRBV2 and TRBJ1-6 for the parts outside the CDR3, the full variable domain is EPEVTQTPSHQVTQMGQEVILRCVPISNHLYFYWYRQILGQKVEFLVSFYNNEISEKSEIFDDQFSVERPDGSNFTLKIRSTKLEDSAMYFCASTTGLDYNSPLHFGNGTRLTVT.

This rearrangement joins TRBV4-2 to TRBJ2-6; D not resolved. Trimming removed 5 bases from V and 4 bases from J, with 18 bases in between. CDR1 LGHNA and CDR2 YNFKEQ come from the germline V gene. There are 17 residues in the CDR3. In nucleotides, the CDR3 is TGTGCCAGCAGCGAAAGATTATCAAGGGCCGGGGCCAACGTCCTGACTTTC. Translation gives CASSERLSRAGANVLTF.

The J gene is TRBJ2-2, the V gene TRBV19, with 7 bases matching TRBD1. Germline-derived CDR1 and CDR2 are LNHDA and SQIVND (reference sequence). The CDR3 is 15 residues long. The trim removed 3 bases at V and 4 bases at J, leaving 5 bases unmatched. The CDR3 region is CASSIDRAATGELFF. Here the CDR3 DNA reads TGTGCCAGTAGTATTGACAGGGCCGCCACCGGGGAGCTGTTTTTT. The whole variable domain, remainder taken from reference TRBV19 and TRBJ2-2, is DGGITQSPKYLFRKEGQNVTLSCEQNLNHDAMYWYRQDPGQGLRLIYYSQIVNDFQKGDIAEGYSVSREKKESFPLTVTSAQKNPTAFYLCASSIDRAATGELFFGEGSRLTVL.

CDR3 region: CASSPGHNQPQHF. CDR3 DNA: TGTGCCAGCAGCCCGGGACATAATCAGCCCCAGCATTTT. The chain has TRBV11-2 and TRBJ1-5; the D gene is possibly TRBD1 (6 bases). The CDR3 contains 13 residues. Looked up from germline, CDR1 is SGHAT and CDR2 is FQNNGV. V lost 5 bases and J lost 4, with 9 bases in between.